Sequencing of this T cell receptor (beta chain) was carried out in a study of T-cell memory formation after mild COVID-19. There are a few counts of this clonotype. The germline V and J ends were trimmed by 1 base and 5 bases, with 19 bases remaining between them. Germline CDR1 and CDR2: SGHRS and YFSETQ. CDR3 size: 17 residues. One entry per CDR3 protein, called by TCRdb with MiXCR from the 5' RACE reads. This sample yields about 110,000 distinct CDR3 sequences, of which more than 15% are seen a single time; 28% belongs to the top ten. This sequence joins TRBV5-1 and TRBJ2-1, with D perhaps given as TRBD1 or TRBD2 (6 bases each). Sequencing was carried out using PBMCs or a T cell subset sorted from them (not recorded which). The source of this sequence is an adult woman who had mild COVID-19 (a few samples of this study predate the infection). Cell type and time point are not known. The CDR3 DNA reads TGCGCCAGCAGCTTGTATATAGGCGGGACATCGAACAATGAGCAGTTCTTC. Translated: CASSLYIGGTSNNEQFF.